This TCR beta chain was sequenced during a study of blood T cell repertoires in COVID-19. Some clones are missing from TCRdb's copy, which holds only in-frame ones; the method was immunoSEQ multiplex PCR. The profile shows approximately 52,000 clones, 85% of them singletons. This clone has only one observation. The junction had 7 bases not matched to a gene; V was cut back by 5 bases and J by 2 bases. Germline V lookup: CDR1 SGHNT, CDR2 YYREEE (reference sequence). The CDR3 runs 16 residues. The rearrangement links TRBV5-4 to TRBJ2-3; TRBD2 matches 11 bases. The TCR originated in a human donor in a cohort sampled during active COVID-19. Material for sequencing was peripheral blood. The CDR3 loop is CASSLAGGPYTDTQYF. DNA for the CDR3: TGTGCCAGCAGTTTAGCGGGAGGGCCCTACACAGATACGCAGTATTTT.